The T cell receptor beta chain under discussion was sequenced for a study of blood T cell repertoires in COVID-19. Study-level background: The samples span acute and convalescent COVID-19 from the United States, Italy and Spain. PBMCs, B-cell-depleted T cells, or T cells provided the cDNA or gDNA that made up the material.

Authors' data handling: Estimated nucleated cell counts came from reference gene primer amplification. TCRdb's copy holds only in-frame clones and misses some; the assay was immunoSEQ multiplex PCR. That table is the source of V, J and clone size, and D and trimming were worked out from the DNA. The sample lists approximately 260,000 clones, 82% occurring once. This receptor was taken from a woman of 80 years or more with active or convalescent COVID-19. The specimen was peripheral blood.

CDR3 amino acids: CASSRWRGGNEQFF. The DNA for the CDR3 is TGCGCCAGCAGCAGGTGGAGGGGAGGGAATGAGCAGTTCTTC. The chain has TRBV5-1 and TRBJ2-1; 7 nucleotides line up with TRBD2. V lost 4 bases to trimming and J lost 7 bases; unmatched junction nucleotides: 8. This CDR3 contains 14 residues. CDR1 and CDR2 from the germline V gene are SGHRS and YFSETQ.